The 32 T cell receptor beta chains below come from one sample, sequenced in a study of CD8+ T cells in alopecia areata. Treatment described: oral pan-JAK inhibitor, 5-10 mg twice daily. The sequencing template was cDNA reverse transcribed from extracted RNA. Measured with immunoSEQ multiplex PCR; TCRdb has only the in-frame clones, and not every one. The sample holds about 210,000 clones; more than 55% are singletons and the top ten take around 1.3%. The sample here was CD4+ T cells sorted from blood, taken at week 44, from a patient treated with tofacitinib. These receptors were obtained from a human donor with alopecia areata.

The chain couples TRBV29-1 to TRBJ1-2, with 11 bases fitting TRBD1. There are 13 residues in the CDR3. V lost 6 bases to trimming and J lost 6 bases; unmatched junction nucleotides: 6. CDR1 and CDR2 (germline): SQVTM, ANQGSEA. The CDR3: CSVDRTGGNGYTF. The CDR3 DNA reads TGCAGCGTCGATAGGACAGGGGGCAATGGCTACACCTTC.

This clone was observed at least ten times. The CDR3 DNA is TGTGCCAGCAACCCCTTAGGGGGCACCGGGGAGCTGTTTTTT. Translated, it gives CASNPLGGTGELFF. The gene calls are TRBV6-5 and TRBJ2-2; D possibly corresponds to TRBD1 (6 bases). V lost 7 bases and J lost 4, with 13 bases in between. CDR1 and CDR2 (germline): MNHEY, SVGAGI. The CDR3 length is 14 residues.

The genes are TRBV6-6 and TRBJ2-2; TRBD2 might be the D (5 bases). The V end lost 6 bases, the J end lost 4 bases, and 6 bases lay between the germline ends. In germline, CDR1 is MNHNY, CDR2 SVGAGI (reference sequence). The CDR3 runs to 12 residues. For the CDR3, the DNA is TGTGCCAGCAGAGGACTCACCGGGGAGCTGTTTTTT. Protein product: CASRGLTGELFF.

The chain couples TRBV7-9 to TRBJ2-6; D remains ambiguous. V was clipped by 4 bases and J by 0 bases, with 1 base between them. Germline CDR1 SEHNR, CDR2 FQNEAQ (reference sequence). The CDR3 spans 13 residues. The CDR3 DNA is TGTGCCAGCAGCTCCTCTGGGGCCAACGTCCTGACTTTC. Its translation: CASSSSGANVLTF.

This sequence joins TRBV7-8 and TRBJ2-3; D is unclear. Trimming shortened V by 5 bases and J by 6 bases, and 9 bases separated the two germline ends. Germline V gene lookup returns CDR1 SGHVS and CDR2 FQNEAQ. This CDR3 is built from 12 residues. CDR3 amino acids: CASSALRDTQYF. Here the CDR3 DNA reads TGTGCCAGCAGCGCCCTTAGGGATACGCAGTATTTT.

The chain couples TRBV12-5 to TRBJ1-2; 10 bases align to TRBD1. There are 15 residues in the CDR3. Unmatched junction bases numbered 12, after V lost 7 bases and J lost 7 bases. The germline V gene has CDR1 LGHNT and CDR2 FRNRAP. The DNA of the CDR3 is TGTGCTAGTGCCTTCTTGGACAGGGGGTCGCTTGGCTACACCTTC. The encoded protein is CASAFLDRGSLGYTF.

The chain uses TRBV7-7 and TRBJ2-5, with D perhaps matching TRBD1 (6 bases). The germline V gene encodes CDR1 SSHAT and CDR2 FNYEAQ (reference sequence). V was shortened by 5 bases and J by 8 bases, with 15 bases between the two germline ends. CDR3 size: 13 residues. The CDR3 here is CASSTDRQGTQYF. CDR3 DNA sequence: TGTGCCAGCAGCACCGACAGGCAAGGAACCCAGTACTTC.

This clone came up a few times. This chain links TRBV25-1 with TRBJ1-5; unclear D gene. Germline values: CDR1 MGHDK, CDR2 SYGVNS. The CDR3 has 14 amino acids. The V and J ends lost 1 base and 5 bases respectively, with 9 bases between them. CDR3 sequence reads: CASSEWGKDQPQHF. CDR3 DNA: TGTGCCAGCAGTGAATGGGGAAAGGATCAGCCCCAGCATTTT.

The chain employs TRBV5-1 and TRBJ2-3; the match to TRBD2 covers 12 bases. V gave up 4 bases and J gave up 4 bases; unmatched junction bases: 10. Per germline, CDR1 SGHRS and CDR2 YFSETQ. The CDR3 consists of 17 residues. The CDR3 DNA reads TGCGCCAGCAGCGCGGGACTAGCGGGTCGTGAGGCAGATACGCAGTATTTT. Protein product: CASSAGLAGREADTQYF.

The rearrangement uses TRBV5-6 and TRBJ2-4; D uncertain. The CDR3 consists of 13 residues. In germline, CDR1 is SGHDT, CDR2 YYEEEE. V lost 2 bases and J 5 bases, leaving 8 bases between the germline ends. The CDR3 loop is CASSFPPENIQYF. For the CDR3, the DNA is TGTGCCAGCAGCTTTCCGCCCGAAAACATTCAGTACTTC.

The genes are TRBV7-3 and TRBJ1-6; 8 bases map to TRBD1. CDR3 length equals 14 residues. CDR1 is SGHTA, CDR2 FQGTGA, per germline. With 4 bases clipped from V and 6 bases from J, the junction kept 2 bases outside the gene matches. This chain's CDR3 is CASSSGQANSPLHF. For the CDR3, the DNA is TGTGCCAGCAGCTCGGGACAGGCTAATTCACCCCTCCACTTT.

The chain has TRBV5-1 and TRBJ2-3; 7 bases map to TRBD2. Germline-derived CDR1 and CDR2 are SGHRS and YFSETQ. The CDR3 length is 17 residues. The J segment lost 2 bases and the V segment lost 4 bases, leaving 13 bases of the junction unmatched. CDR3 DNA: TGCGCCAGCAGCCGGGGGGTACGGCGGTCAATCACAGATACGCAGTATTTT. It translates to CASSRGVRRSITDTQYF. The full variable domain, its missing parts supplied by reference TRBV5-1 and TRBJ2-3, is KAGVTQTPRYLIKTRGQQVTLSCSPISGHRSVSWYQQTPGQGLQFLFEYFSETQRNKGNFPGRFSGRQFSNSRSEMNVSTLELGDSALYLCASSRGVRRSITDTQYFGPGTRLTVL.

V is TRBV5-6 and J is TRBJ1-5; no definite D call. The CDR3 consists of 15 residues. Trimming pared 2 bases from V and 1 base from J, leaving 10 bases between. Per germline, CDR1 SGHDT and CDR2 YYEEEE. CDR3 sequence: CASSFGGKSNQPQHF. The DNA of the CDR3 is TGTGCCAGCAGCTTCGGCGGGAAAAGCAATCAGCCCCAGCATTTT.

The CDR3 DNA reads as TGCAGCGTTGAAGAGGCAGGGCGGACGCAGTATTTT. Its translation is CSVEEAGRTQYF. V is TRBV29-1 and J is TRBJ2-3; perhaps TRBD1 as D (5 bases). Looked up from germline, CDR1 is SQVTM and CDR2 is ANQGSEA. CDR3 length: 12 residues. V lost 0 bases to trimming and J lost 9 bases, with 10 bases between them.

This clone has more than one count but fewer than ten. The chain employs TRBV27 and TRBJ1-5; D call uncertain. Deletions cut 2 bases from V and 1 base from J, with 3 bases between. The CDR3 runs 13 residues. CDR1 is MNHEY, CDR2 SMNVEV, per germline (reference sequence). The CDR3 sequence: CASSLRSNQPQHF. CDR3 sequence (DNA): TGTGCCAGCAGTTTAAGAAGCAATCAGCCCCAGCATTTT.

This clone came up a few times. The rearrangement uses TRBV9 and TRBJ1-2; tentatively, D is TRBD1 (6 bases). Trimming shortened V by 4 bases and J by 1 base, and 14 bases separated the two germline ends. The CDR3 runs to 15 residues. Germline CDR1 and CDR2: SGDLS and YYNGEE. The CDR3 region has the DNA TGTGCCAGCAGCCCACGGGACACGAATAACTATGGCTACACCTTC. Protein sequence: CASSPRDTNNYGYTF.

This clone was observed a few times. The junction differs from germline at one of its ends, possibly a read error. V usage is TRBV6-6 and J usage is TRBJ2-1, with D perhaps matching TRBD2 (6 bases). Per the germline V gene, CDR1 is MNHNY and CDR2 is SVGAGI (reference sequence). The length of the CDR3 is 12 residues. Here the CDR3 DNA reads TGTGCCAGCAGTCCCGGGACTCCCACGTCGCTCTTC. This sequence encodes CASSPGTPTSLF.

This clone turned up a few times. The V call is TRBV25-1, the J call TRBJ2-4, with D perhaps TRBD1 or TRBD2 (5 bases each). V dropped 4 bases and J dropped 5 bases, with 9 bases sitting between them. CDR3 length: 13 amino acids. The germline gives CDR1 MGHDK, CDR2 SYGVNS. CDR3 in DNA: TGTGCCAGCAGTGCGGGGCAGGAAAACATTCAGTACTTC. Encoded protein: CASSAGQENIQYF.

This clone was picked up one time. V usage is TRBV13 and J usage is TRBJ1-6; D is perhaps TRBD1 (5 bases). This CDR3 has 15 residues. Per germline, CDR1 PRHDT and CDR2 FYEKMQ (reference sequence). Trimming shortened V by 0 bases and J by 5 bases, and 8 bases separated the two germline ends. Written as DNA, the CDR3 is TGTGCCAGCAGCTTAGGTAAACAGGATAATTCACCCCTCCACTTT. The encoded protein is CASSLGKQDNSPLHF.

The gene calls are TRBV30 and TRBJ2-3, with D unclear. The CDR3 spans 13 residues. V shed 0 bases and J shed 3 bases, with 7 bases lying between them. CDR1 and CDR2 from the germline V gene are GTSNPN and SVGIG (reference sequence). The CDR3 DNA follows: TGTGCCTGGAGTGTACTATCTACAGATACGCAGTATTTT. It translates to CAWSVLSTDTQYF.

This chain links TRBV6-6 with TRBJ1-4; D perhaps matches TRBD1 (5 bases). V gave up 8 bases and J gave up 0 bases, with 13 bases separating them. This CDR3 has 15 residues. CDR1 MNHNY and CDR2 SVGAGI come from the germline V gene (reference sequence). The CDR3 DNA is TGTGCCAGCTCCGGAGGGGATGCAACTAATGAAAAACTGTTTTTT. Its translation: CASSGGDATNEKLFF.

This clone appeared once. This sequence joins TRBV7-2 and TRBJ2-7; 9 positions agree with TRBD2. The CDR3 contains 14 residues. Germline trimming cut 3 bases from V and 2 bases from J; bases unmatched to any gene: 2. Looked up from germline, CDR1 is SGHTA and CDR2 is FQGNSA. DNA of the CDR3: TGTGCCAGCAGCTTTACTAGCGGGCCCTACGAGCAGTACTTC. Translated: CASSFTSGPYEQYF. The variable domain in full, with the rest retrieved from reference TRBV7-2 and TRBJ2-7, is GAGVSQSPSNKVTEKGKDVELRCDPISGHTALYWYRQSLGQGLEFLIYFQGNSAPDKSGLPSDRFSAERTGGSVSTLTIQRTQQEDSAVYLCASSFTSGPYEQYFGPGTRLTVT.

The chain recombines TRBV23-1 with TRBJ2-2, with 8 bases lining up with TRBD2. TRBV23-1 is recorded as an ORF, its role being uncertain. The ends lost 2 bases at V and 3 bases at J; junction bases unmatched: 5. The CDR3 runs to 16 residues. The CDR3, as DNA: TGCGCCAGCAGTCAAAACGGGGGGGCTCACACCGGGGAGCTGTTTTTT. Translated, it gives CASSQNGGAHTGELFF.

This clone occurred a few times. The chain couples TRBV5-6 to TRBJ2-3; the D is unclear. CDR3 length: 15 amino acids. Germline V gene lookup returns CDR1 SGHDT and CDR2 YYEEEE. Trimming removed 2 bases from V and 0 bases from J, with 10 bases in between. The DNA for the CDR3 is TGTGCCAGCAGCTTTCTCGGCATCAGCACAGATACGCAGTATTTT. This gives the protein CASSFLGISTDTQYF.

The chain carries TRBV11-2 and TRBJ1-1; no reliable D call. The CDR3 is 15 amino acids. V shed 2 bases and J shed 0 bases, with 10 bases lying between them. Germline V CDR1 and CDR2: SGHAT, FQNNGV. The CDR3 nucleotides read TGTGCCAGCAGCTTACAAGCGGTTATGAACACTGAAGCTTTCTTT. Translation gives CASSLQAVMNTEAFF.

J is TRBJ2-2 and V is TRBV7-8, with 14 bases lining up with TRBD2. The V gene end was trimmed by 5 bases and the J gene end by 3 bases; junction bases not matched to a gene: 8. The CDR3 has 18 amino acids. Per the germline V gene, CDR1 is SGHVS and CDR2 is FQNEAQ. The CDR3 region is CASSPPKGLAGDTGELFF. CDR3 nucleotide sequence: TGTGCCAGCAGCCCACCTAAGGGACTAGCGGGGGACACCGGGGAGCTGTTTTTT.

This chain uses TRBV27 with TRBJ2-7; D assignment may be TRBD1 or TRBD2 (6 bases each). V was trimmed by 6 bases and J by 9 bases, leaving 18 bases between them. This CDR3 is built from 13 residues. Germline-derived CDR1 and CDR2 are MNHEY and SMNVEV (reference sequence). The CDR3 DNA follows: TGTGCCAGCAGCTACCGGGACAAGCGGGTGCAGTACTTC. Protein: CASSYRDKRVQYF.

The V call is TRBV5-6, the J call TRBJ2-5; D ambiguous. The CDR3 extends over 11 amino acids. The V end was cut by 6 bases, the J end by 2 bases, with 5 bases between. Germline V gene sequence: CDR1 SGHDT, CDR2 YYEEEE. The CDR3 is CASNHQETQYF. In nucleotides, the CDR3 is TGTGCCAGCAACCATCAAGAGACCCAGTACTTC.

This chain connects TRBV7-9 to TRBJ2-7; 7 positions match TRBD1. V shed 2 bases, J shed 4 bases, and the junction held 2 bases outside the gene matches. The CDR3 covers 13 residues. Germline V CDR1 and CDR2: SEHNR, FQNEAQ (reference sequence). DNA of the CDR3: TGTGCCAGCAGCTTAACAGGGGATTACGAGCAGTACTTC. Translating gives CASSLTGDYEQYF. The whole variable domain, filled in from reference TRBV7-9 and TRBJ2-7, reads DTGVSQNPRHKITKRGQNVTFRCDPISEHNRLYWYRQTLGQGPEFLTYFQNEAQLEKSRLLSDRFSAERPKGSFSTLEIQRTEQGDSAMYLCASSLTGDYEQYFGPGTRLTVT.

The genes are TRBV30 and TRBJ1-5; a weak D match, TRBD1 (5 bases). V lost 2 bases, J lost 7 bases, and 12 bases lay in between. The CDR3 sequence is 13 residues long. Germline V gene data show CDR1 as GTSNPN and CDR2 as SVGIG (reference sequence). CDR3 sequence reads: CAWSQGVGQPQHF. DNA for the CDR3: TGTGCCTGGAGTCAAGGGGTGGGGCAGCCCCAGCATTTT.

This chain links TRBV7-9 with TRBJ1-1; D gene ambiguous. CDR3 length: 11 amino acids. Germline V gene sequence: CDR1 SEHNR, CDR2 FQNEAQ (reference sequence). V lost 2 bases to trimming and J lost 11 bases, with 9 bases between them. The CDR3 sequence: CASSLRADAFF. The CDR3 nucleotides read TGTGCCAGCAGCTTACGGGCAGACGCTTTCTTT.

The gene calls are TRBV14 and TRBJ1-1; D not certain. Trimming shortened V by 4 bases and J by 9 bases, and 15 bases separated the two germline ends. Germline V gives CDR1 SGHDN, CDR2 FVKESK. The CDR3 consists of 13 residues. The DNA of the CDR3 is TGTGCCAGCAGCCTACACGATACAGCTAAAGCTTTCTTT. This encodes CASSLHDTAKAFF.